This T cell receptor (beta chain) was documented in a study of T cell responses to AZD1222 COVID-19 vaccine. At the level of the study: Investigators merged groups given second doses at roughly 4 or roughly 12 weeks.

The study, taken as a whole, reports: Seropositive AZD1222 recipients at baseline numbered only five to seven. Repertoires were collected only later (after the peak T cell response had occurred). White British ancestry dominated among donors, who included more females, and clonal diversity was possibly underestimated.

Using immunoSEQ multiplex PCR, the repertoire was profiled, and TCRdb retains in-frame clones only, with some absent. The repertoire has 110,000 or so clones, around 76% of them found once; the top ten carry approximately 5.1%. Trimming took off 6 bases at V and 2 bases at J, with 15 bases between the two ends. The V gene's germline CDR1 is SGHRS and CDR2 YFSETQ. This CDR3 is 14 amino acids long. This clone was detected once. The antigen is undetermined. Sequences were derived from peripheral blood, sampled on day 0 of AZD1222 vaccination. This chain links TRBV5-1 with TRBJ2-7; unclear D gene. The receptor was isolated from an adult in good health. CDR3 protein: CASKYLPEAYEQYF. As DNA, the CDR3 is TGCGCCAGCAAGTACCTCCCTGAGGCCTACGAGCAGTACTTC.